The rows below give T cell receptor beta chains drawn from one sample of a study of T cells in Graves' hyperthyroidism and ophthalmopathy. Via MiXCR, TCRdb re-called the multiplex PCR reads, giving one row per CDR3 protein. The sample lists roughly 500,000 distinct CDR3 sequences, about 16% occurring once. The specimen was blood. These receptor sequences come from a woman in her thirties with Graves' ophthalmopathy. Both conserved end residues are part of each CDR3. D genes are given only for firm matches. Some rows mark clone size as missing; the rest say once, few, many or name a class of expanded clone.

v_call	clone_size	d_call	j_call	cdr3_aa	cdr3_nt
TRBV20-1	many	NA	TRBJ2-3	CSASGRSDTQYF	TGCAGTGCTAGCGGGAGATCGGATACGCAGTATTTT
TRBV5-1	NA	TRBD2	TRBJ2-6	CASSHPGGRGTISGANVLTF	TGCGCCAGCAGCCATCCGGGGGGGAGAGGCACTATCTCTGGGGCCAACGTCCTGACTTTC
TRBV2	NA	NA	TRBJ1-4	CASKGATNEKLFF	TGTGCCAGCAAAGGGGCAACTAATGAAAAACTGTTTTTT
TRBV28	many	NA	TRBJ2-5	CASSLGRWGQETQYF	TGTGCCAGCAGTTTAGGGAGGTGGGGGCAAGAGACCCAGTACTTC
TRBV14	many	NA	TRBJ1-1	CASSQDIRSEAFF	TGTGCCAGCAGCCAAGATATCCGATCCGAAGCTTTCTTT
TRBV18	few	NA	TRBJ1-1	CASSPLGGTDLMNTEAFF	TGTGCCAGCTCACCCCTCGGGGGGACGGATCTTATGAACACTGAAGCTTTCTTT
TRBV30	many	NA	TRBJ2-1	CAWSGDRRMKAYNEQFF	TGTGCCTGGAGTGGAGACAGGAGGATGAAAGCCTACAATGAGCAGTTCTTC
TRBV20-1	many	TRBD1	TRBJ2-1	CSAKRDRGRDEQFF	TGCAGTGCTAAACGGGACAGGGGGCGGGATGAGCAGTTCTTC
TRBV5-5	few	TRBD1	TRBJ2-7	CASSLAAGGPYEQYF	TGTGCCAGCAGCTTGGCCGCAGGGGGCCCCTACGAGCAGTACTTC
TRBV3-1	few	NA	TRBJ2-7	CASSQDLSLGPYEQYF	TGTGCCAGCAGCCAAGATCTCAGCTTAGGCCCCTACGAGCAGTACTTC
TRBV20-1	many	NA	TRBJ1-4	CSASSQVNEKLFF	TGCAGTGCTAGTTCACAGGTCAATGAAAAACTGTTTTTT
TRBV6-2/TRBV6-3	few	TRBD2	TRBJ2-7	CASSPSSSGYEQYF	TGTGCCAGCAGTCCGTCGTCTAGCGGCTACGAGCAGTACTTC
TRBV10-1	NA	NA	TRBJ2-3	CASSESSRAADTQYF	TGCGCCAGCAGTGAGTCGAGTAGGGCGGCAGATACGCAGTATTTT
TRBV7-9	many	NA	TRBJ1-2	CASSLDQPNYGYTF	TGTGCCAGCAGCTTAGACCAACCTAACTATGGCTACACCTTC
TRBV12-5	NA	NA	TRBJ2-3	CASGRAGPADTQYF	TGTGCTAGTGGTCGGGCAGGGCCGGCAGATACGCAGTATTTT